This passage covers 17 T cell receptor beta chains from one sample sequenced in a study of cytomegalovirus exposure and HLA in healthy donors. Amplification used 60 Vbeta primers and 13 Jbeta primers. Profiling relied on immunoSEQ multiplex PCR, and the TCRdb table lists in-frame clones only, not all of them. The table for this sample gives about 88,000 clones. Sequencing used PBMCs. The receptors here all came from a girl aged 10-17 years in good health and CMV-seropositive.

Remarks on this clone: At one end the junction does not follow the germline gene, possibly because of a read error. The CDR3 DNA is TGTGCCAGCAGTGAAAGGGGTTCCACTGAAGATTTCTTT. Encoded protein: CASSERGSTEDFF. This rearrangement joins TRBV6-1 to TRBJ1-1, with D tentatively TRBD1 (5 bases). This CDR3 spans 13 amino acids. Germline CDR1 reads MNHNS; CDR2 reads SASEGT.

V usage is TRBV7-2 and J usage is TRBJ1-4; no reliable D call. The CDR3 contains 15 residues. V lost 1 base and J 4 bases, leaving 10 bases between the germline ends. Germline V gene data show CDR1 as SGHTA and CDR2 as FQGNSA. DNA for the CDR3: TGTGCCAGCAGCTTAGTACATCAAATTAATGAAAAACTGTTTTTT. Its translation is CASSLVHQINEKLFF.

J is TRBJ1-2 and V is TRBV2, with D possibly TRBD1 on 5 matching bases. Germline values: CDR1 SNHLY, CDR2 FYNNEI. V lost 2 bases and J 5 bases, leaving 15 bases between the germline ends. The CDR3 is made up of 15 amino acids. CDR3 DNA sequence: TGTGCCAGCAGTGAATCGTCCAGGGTAGGGTATGGCTACACCTTC. Amino acids: CASSESSRVGYGYTF.

The J gene is TRBJ2-7, the V gene TRBV7-2; D might be TRBD1 (6 bases). The CDR3 length is 13 residues. Between the trimmed V and J ends, which lost 2 bases and 5 bases, there was a span of 10 bases. From germline, CDR1 is SGHTA and CDR2 FQGNSA. The CDR3 spells CASSLNRGNEQYV. The CDR3 DNA reads as TGTGCCAGCAGCTTAAATAGGGGGAACGAGCAGTACGTC.

This sequence joins TRBV13 and TRBJ2-1, with 12 bases lining up with TRBD1. The CDR3 is 15 amino acids. V shed 5 bases and J 5 bases; nucleotides not matched to a gene: 4. Germline values: CDR1 PRHDT, CDR2 FYEKMQ (reference sequence). This chain's CDR3 is CASSRGQGAHNEQFF. DNA for the CDR3: TGTGCCAGCAGCCGGGGACAGGGGGCCCACAATGAGCAGTTCTTC. The variable domain in full, with the rest retrieved from reference TRBV13 and TRBJ2-1, is AAGVIQSPRHLIKEKRETATLKCYPIPRHDTVYWYQQGPGQDPQFLISFYEKMQSDKGSIPDRFSAQQFSDYHSELNMSSLELGDSALYFCASSRGQGAHNEQFFGPGTRLTVL.

The chain combines TRBV6-5 with TRBJ1-5; 7 nucleotides agree with TRBD1. Germline CDR1 is MNHEY and CDR2 is SVGAGI. The CDR3 totals 14 residues. The junction had 5 bases not matched to a gene; V was cut back by 6 bases and J by 3 bases. CDR3 DNA sequence: TGTGCCAGCAGGAGGGGGCTTGCCAATCAGCCCCAGCATTTT. Protein: CASRRGLANQPQHF.

The chain has TRBV9 and TRBJ2-1; 7 positions match TRBD2. This CDR3 has 15 residues. The V gene's germline CDR1 is SGDLS and CDR2 YYNGEE. The V segment lost 0 bases and the J segment 3 bases; nucleotides outside the gene matches: 3. Here the CDR3 reads CASSVVGTIYNEQFF. DNA of the CDR3: TGTGCCAGCAGCGTAGTGGGGACTATCTACAATGAGCAGTTCTTC.

The chain has TRBV30 and TRBJ2-7; 11 bases map to TRBD2. This CDR3 contains 15 residues. CDR1 and CDR2 (germline): GTSNPN, SVGIG (reference sequence). Losses at the gene ends were 3 bases for V and 6 bases for J; bases not matched to a gene: 10. CDR3 residues: CAWSHPIAGGLEQYV. CDR3 DNA sequence: TGTGCCTGGAGCCACCCCATAGCGGGGGGGCTCGAGCAGTACGTC.

J is TRBJ2-2 and V is TRBV27; a possible D gene is TRBD2 (6 bases). Germline V CDR1 and CDR2: MNHEY, SMNVEV (reference sequence). The CDR3 is 15 amino acids. V was trimmed by 4 bases and J by 3 bases, leaving 12 bases between them. The CDR3 DNA follows: TGTGCCAGCAGTTCCCGGGGGACGGACACCGGGGAGCTGTTTTTT. It codes for CASSSRGTDTGELFF.

The chain links TRBV18 to TRBJ1-2, with D tentatively TRBD1 (5 bases). Trimming removed 3 bases at V and 3 bases at J, with 8 bases between. The CDR3 runs 13 residues. In germline, CDR1 is KGHSH, CDR2 LQKENI. CDR3 sequence (DNA): TGTGCCAGCTCACCGGGAGGGGACTATGGCTACACCTTC. As protein: CASSPGGDYGYTF.

This chain links TRBV13 with TRBJ1-2; possibly TRBD1 for D (5 bases). The V end was cut by 0 bases, the J end by 7 bases, with 12 bases between. This CDR3 is 14 amino acids long. Germline CDR1 and CDR2: PRHDT and FYEKMQ (reference sequence). CDR3 sequence (DNA): TGTGCCAGCAGCTTAGGCCAGGGCGTTGGTGGCTACACCTTC. This gives the protein CASSLGQGVGGYTF.

V and J are TRBV29-1 and TRBJ1-6, with 10 bases that match TRBD1. The germline gives CDR1 SQVTM, CDR2 ANQGSEA. The trim removed 4 bases at V and 7 bases at J, leaving 1 base unmatched. The CDR3 has 13 residues. This CDR3 is CSVGQGANSPLHF. The DNA for the CDR3 is TGCAGCGTTGGACAGGGGGCGAATTCACCCCTCCACTTT.

The chain carries TRBV6-5 and TRBJ2-7, with 10 bases lining up with TRBD2. The CDR3 runs 16 residues. V shed 0 bases, J shed 4 bases, and the junction held 6 bases outside the gene matches. CDR1 and CDR2 (germline): MNHEY, SVGAGI. The CDR3 DNA reads as TGTGCCAGCAGTTACTCTTCTAGCGGGGGAAATTACGAGCAGTACTTC. It encodes CASSYSSSGGNYEQYF.

This chain uses TRBV13 with TRBJ2-7; 7 nucleotides agree with TRBD2. The trim removed 4 bases at V and 3 bases at J, leaving 3 bases unmatched. CDR1 PRHDT and CDR2 FYEKMQ come from the germline V gene (reference sequence). The CDR3 contains 13 residues. The CDR3 nucleotides are TGTGCCAGCAGCTCGGGAGGAGGCTACGAGCAGTACTTC. It specifies CASSSGGGYEQYF.

The chain couples TRBV18 to TRBJ2-1; TRBD2 matches at 11 bases. There are 15 residues in the CDR3. Losses at the gene ends were 0 bases for V and 7 bases for J; bases not matched to a gene: 2. CDR1 and CDR2 from the germline V gene are KGHSH and LQKENI. CDR3 protein: CASSPPGLAVNEQFF. The CDR3 coding sequence is TGTGCCAGCTCACCACCGGGACTAGCGGTGAATGAGCAGTTCTTC.

The chain is built from TRBV5-6 and TRBJ2-1; D gene uncertain. The germline V gene encodes CDR1 SGHDT and CDR2 YYEEEE. V was shortened by 0 bases and J by 1 base, with 8 bases between the two germline ends. The CDR3 sequence is 15 residues long. The DNA of the CDR3 is TGTGCCAGCAGCTTGGGGAGTACTTCCTACAATGAGCAGTTCTTC. Translation gives CASSLGSTSYNEQFF.

The V gene is TRBV30, the J gene TRBJ2-2; TRBD1 aligns across 9 bases. The junction had 3 bases not matched to a gene; V was cut back by 3 bases and J by 4 bases. CDR1 GTSNPN and CDR2 SVGIG come from the germline V gene (reference sequence). The CDR3 sequence is 14 residues long. The CDR3 nucleotides are TGTGCCTGGAGAACAGGGGGCGGCACCGGGGAGCTGTTTTTT. Amino acid sequence: CAWRTGGGTGELFF.